One and the same sample provided the 24 T cell receptor beta chains below, sequenced in a study of regulatory T cells in long-lasting Graves disease. Time point denoted: newly diagnosed GD, antithyroid drugs for less than 3 months. The TCR library was made from RNA that had been extracted from PBMCs in TRIzol. In building TCR beta libraries, iRepertoire HTBI primers were used together with Arm-PCR of CDR3 regions. TCRdb re-derived calls from the multiplex PCR reads in MiXCR, one entry per CDR3 protein. The sample gives around 240,000 distinct CDR3 sequences, more than 15% of which show up once; about 14% is in the top ten. This same sample was also taken into another study, of T cells in Graves' hyperthyroidism and ophthalmopathy.

Sequencing was performed on peripheral blood mononuclear cells (PBMCs), taken at new diagnosis, from a patient treated with antithyroid drugs. The receptors here all came from a woman under 40 with Graves disease.

This clonotype was recorded many times. The V gene is TRBV5-1, the J gene TRBJ1-4, with 7 bases aligning to TRBD1. The V gene end was trimmed by 4 bases and the J gene end by 6 bases; junction bases not matched to a gene: 6. The germline V gene has CDR1 SGHRS and CDR2 YFSETQ. The CDR3 has 14 residues. The CDR3 protein is CASSADRDYEKLFF. The CDR3 DNA is TGCGCCAGCAGCGCCGACAGGGATTATGAAAAACTGTTTTTT.

The V and J genes are TRBV19 and TRBJ1-2, with no clear D. The germline CDR1 and CDR2 sequences are LNHDA and SQIVND (reference sequence). The CDR3 spans 14 residues. Trimming cost V 0 bases and J 8 bases, with 13 bases left between them. The CDR3 DNA sequence: TGTGCCAGTAGTATAGAGGTCCCGGGAAAGGGCTACACCTTC. It translates to CASSIEVPGKGYTF.

This clonotype came up many times. The chain links TRBV7-8 to TRBJ1-2; D gene ambiguous. CDR1 and CDR2 (germline): SGHVS, FQNEAQ. The CDR3 is made up of 13 amino acids. V shed 5 bases and J shed 4 bases, with 11 bases lying between them. The CDR3 is CASSPRSSYGYTF. CDR3 bases: TGTGCCAGCAGCCCCCGGAGCAGCTATGGCTACACCTTC.

This clonotype came up a few times. The V and J genes are TRBV15 and TRBJ1-5; TRBD1 might be the D (6 bases). The CDR3 is 16 amino acids. From germline, CDR1 is LNHNV and CDR2 YYDKDF (reference sequence). V lost 4 bases, J lost 2 bases, and 15 bases lay in between. The DNA for the CDR3 is TGTGCCACCAGCAATATCGGGGGGGGCGGCAATCAGCCCCAGCATTTT. Its protein product is CATSNIGGGGNQPQHF.

This clonotype has a count of ten or more. The V and J genes are TRBV6-5 and TRBJ2-5; 8 bases agree with TRBD2. The CDR3 extends over 17 amino acids. J lost 1 base, V lost 0 bases, and 7 bases had no gene match. Per germline, CDR1 MNHEY and CDR2 SVGAGI. CDR3 bases: TGTGCCAGCAGTTACTCGATCTTCGGGGGGGTCCAAGAGACCCAGTACTTC. This gives the protein CASSYSIFGGVQETQYF.

This clonotype was observed at least ten times. This sequence joins TRBV6-1 and TRBJ2-7; D is perhaps TRBD1 (6 bases). This CDR3 has 15 amino acids. With 6 bases removed from V and 2 bases from J, the gap between germline ends came to 17 bases. Germline values: CDR1 MNHNS, CDR2 SASEGT. CDR3 DNA sequence: TGTGCCAGCAGCTCGAACCGACAGGTGGCCTACGAGCAGTACTTC. Amino acid sequence: CASSSNRQVAYEQYF.

This clonotype was found many times. V gene TRBV6-2 or TRBV6-3 combines with J gene TRBJ1-2; 9 bases align to TRBD1. With 5 bases clipped from V and 8 bases from J, the junction kept 9 bases outside the gene matches. This CDR3 has 14 residues. The V gene's germline CDR1 is MNHEY and CDR2 SVGEGT. The CDR3 is CASSPGTGIMGYTF. The CDR3 DNA reads TGTGCCAGCAGTCCAGGGACAGGGATAATGGGCTACACCTTC.

This clonotype was observed at least ten times. This rearrangement joins TRBV7-9 to TRBJ2-7; 7 bases line up with TRBD2. Germline V gene data show CDR1 as SEHNR and CDR2 as FQNEAQ (reference sequence). The V segment lost 5 bases and the J segment 4 bases; nucleotides outside the gene matches: 23. This CDR3 comprises 19 residues. CDR3 nucleotides: TGTGCCAGCAGCCCCCCCGGGCGGGGGACCACAGAGAATTTATACGAGCAGTACTTC. Translation: CASSPPGRGTTENLYEQYF.

The chain employs TRBV5-1 and TRBJ2-1; D gene ambiguous. Germline-derived CDR1 and CDR2 are SGHRS and YFSETQ. V was trimmed by 0 bases and J by 10 bases, leaving 14 bases between them. The CDR3 totals 14 residues. The CDR3 loop reads CASSLEGGTYEQFF. For the CDR3, the DNA is TGCGCCAGCAGCTTGGAGGGCGGAACCTACGAGCAGTTCTTC. Full variable domain (rest looked up from reference TRBV5-1 and TRBJ2-1): KAGVTQTPRYLIKTRGQQVTLSCSPISGHRSVSWYQQTPGQGLQFLFEYFSETQRNKGNFPGRFSGRQFSNSRSEMNVSTLELGDSALYLCASSLEGGTYEQFFGPGTRLTVL.

Ten or more counts support this clonotype. The chain carries TRBV5-6 and TRBJ1-4; D unclear. The CDR3 length is 15 residues. Trimming shortened V by 3 bases and J by 0 bases, and 9 bases separated the two germline ends. The germline gives CDR1 SGHDT, CDR2 YYEEEE. The CDR3 sequence: CASSSTAATNEKLFF. CDR3 coding DNA: TGTGCCAGCAGCTCCACGGCCGCAACTAATGAAAAACTGTTTTTT. Looking up the rest from reference TRBV5-6 and TRBJ1-4 gives the full variable domain: DAGVTQSPTHLIKTRGQQVTLRCSPKSGHDTVSWYQQALGQGPQFIFQYYEEEERQRGNFPDRFSGHQFPNYSSELNVNALLLGDSALYLCASSSTAATNEKLFFGSGTQLSVL.

There are a few counts of this clonotype. J is TRBJ2-7 and V is TRBV7-9; D is unresolved. CDR3 length: 12 amino acids. V lost 4 bases and J 2 bases, leaving 6 bases between the germline ends. Germline CDR1 SEHNR, CDR2 FQNEAQ (reference sequence). The DNA of the CDR3 is TGTGCCAGCAGCTGGTCCACCTACGAGCAGTACTTC. It codes for CASSWSTYEQYF. The full variable domain, with the rest looked up from reference TRBV7-9 and TRBJ2-7, is DTGVSQNPRHKITKRGQNVTFRCDPISEHNRLYWYRQTLGQGPEFLTYFQNEAQLEKSRLLSDRFSAERPKGSFSTLEIQRTEQGDSAMYLCASSWSTYEQYFGPGTRLTVT.

This clonotype was recorded many times. The chain combines TRBV20-1 with TRBJ2-3; D might be TRBD2 (5 bases). Germline assignment: CDR1 DFQATT and CDR2 SNEGSKA (reference sequence). V was shortened by 5 bases and J by 0 bases, with 9 bases between the two germline ends. This CDR3 is built from 13 residues. CDR3 DNA sequence: TGCAGTGCTTCACAGCGGAGCACAGATACGCAGTATTTT. This gives the protein CSASQRSTDTQYF.

There are many counts of this clonotype. CDR3 nucleotides: TGTGCCAGCAGTCACAGGGGAGGCTATGGCTACACCTTC. Residues: CASSHRGGYGYTF. The rearrangement joins TRBV12-3 or TRBV12-4 to TRBJ1-2, with 7 positions matching TRBD1. Unmatched junction bases numbered 4, after V lost 5 bases and J lost 4 bases. This CDR3 region has 13 residues.

This clonotype was observed at least ten times. J is TRBJ1-2 and V is TRBV3-1; D possibly corresponds to TRBD1 (6 bases). This CDR3 spans 14 amino acids. V was cut by 3 bases and J by 4 bases, with 12 bases left in between. Germline V lookup: CDR1 LGHDT, CDR2 YNNKEL (reference sequence). CDR3 sequence reads: CASSQRGAIYGYTF. CDR3 nucleotides: TGTGCCAGCAGCCAGCGGGGGGCGATCTATGGCTACACCTTC. The whole variable domain, filled in from reference TRBV3-1 and TRBJ1-2, reads DTAVSQTPKYLVTQMGNDKSIKCEQNLGHDTMYWYKQDSKKFLKIMFSYNNKELIINETVPNRFSPKSPDKAHLNLHINSLELGDSAVYFCASSQRGAIYGYTFGSGTRLTVV.

The chain links TRBV28 to TRBJ2-1; 8 bases align to TRBD2. CDR1 MDHEN and CDR2 SYDVKM come from the germline V gene. V shed 6 bases, J shed 4 bases, and the junction held 8 bases outside the gene matches. The CDR3 extends over 15 amino acids. This CDR3 is CASSSGTSPYNEQFF. DNA for the CDR3: TGTGCCAGCAGCTCCGGGACTAGTCCATACAATGAGCAGTTCTTC.

The genes are TRBV6-1 and TRBJ2-5, with 8 bases lining up with TRBD1. The CDR3 extends over 17 amino acids. Germline V gene sequence: CDR1 MNHNS, CDR2 SASEGT. Trimming took 2 bases from V and 5 from J; bases not matched to a gene: 13. The CDR3 is CASSESQGAVSGETQYF. CDR3 coding DNA: TGTGCCAGCAGTGAAAGTCAGGGGGCCGTTTCTGGGGAGACCCAGTACTTC.

This clonotype was observed a few times. V is TRBV3-1 and J is TRBJ2-6; the match to TRBD1 covers 10 bases. The CDR3 is made up of 19 amino acids. V lost 2 bases, J lost 2 bases, and 9 bases stayed unmatched. The germline V gene has CDR1 LGHDT and CDR2 YNNKEL (reference sequence). CDR3 bases: TGTGCCAGCAGCCAATTCGACAGGGGGCCCAAGGCTGGGGCCAACGTCCTGACTTTC. This sequence encodes CASSQFDRGPKAGANVLTF.

This clonotype was recorded many times. This rearrangement joins TRBV20-1 to TRBJ1-2; tentatively, D is TRBD1 (6 bases). Germline CDR1 DFQATT, CDR2 SNEGSKA (reference sequence). The CDR3 has 12 amino acids. V dropped 5 bases and J dropped 7 bases, with 14 bases sitting between them. CDR3 bases: TGCAGTGCTCACACAGGGTCTCCTGGCTACACCTTC. This gives the protein CSAHTGSPGYTF.

This clonotype was seen repeatedly, ten times or more. Here the CDR3 reads CASSPPTDIYGYTF. The CDR3, as DNA: TGTGCCAGCTCACCACCGACAGACATCTATGGCTACACCTTC. V is TRBV18 and J is TRBJ1-2; TRBD1 might be the D (5 bases). Germline V gene data show CDR1 as KGHSH and CDR2 as LQKENI. The length of the CDR3 is 14 residues. V lost 0 bases to trimming and J lost 4 bases, with 9 bases between them.

This clonotype was counted ten times or more. An end of the junction differs from the germline gene, which may be a read error. This chain joins TRBV7-7 and TRBJ1-1; D unclear. The length of the CDR3 is 13 residues. CDR1 is SSHAT, CDR2 FNYEAQ, per germline (reference sequence). The CDR3 bases are TGTGCTAGCAGCTTAGAGCAAAACACTGAAGCTTTCTTT. Translating it yields CASSLEQNTEAFF.

This clonotype was detected many times. The chain employs TRBV4-1 and TRBJ1-5; D unclear. The V and J ends lost 4 bases and 4 bases respectively, with 14 bases between them. The CDR3 is 15 amino acids. The germline CDR1 and CDR2 sequences are MGHRA and YSYEKL. CDR3 sequence: CASSPLRLTNQPQHF. The CDR3, as DNA: TGCGCCAGCAGCCCACTAAGACTGACGAATCAGCCCCAGCATTTT.

This clonotype was observed many times. This rearrangement joins TRBV2 to TRBJ1-6, with a possible D match to TRBD1 (5 bases). The V gene's germline CDR1 is SNHLY and CDR2 FYNNEI. CDR3 size: 10 residues. The V and J ends lost 6 bases and 13 bases respectively, with 7 bases between them. Written as DNA, the CDR3 is TGTGCCAGCAGGGGGGGTCCCCTCCACTTT. Translated: CASRGGPLHF.

In this sample, this clonotype turned up many times. The chain has TRBV28 and TRBJ1-2; TRBD1 agrees at 9 bases. Germline CDR1 and CDR2: MDHEN and SYDVKM. The junction had 10 bases not matched to a gene; V was cut back by 6 bases and J by 5 bases. This CDR3 contains 15 residues. The CDR3 DNA sequence: TGTGCCAGCAGGCGTCGGACAGGGGACGATTATGGCTACACCTTC. Its protein is CASRRRTGDDYGYTF.

This clonotype was seen at least ten times. The chain links TRBV5-8 to TRBJ2-3; the D gene is possibly TRBD2 (6 bases). The V and J ends lost 3 bases and 0 bases respectively, with 14 bases between them. Germline assignment: CDR1 SGHTS and CDR2 YDEGEE. The CDR3 consists of 16 residues. CDR3 sequence reads: CASSSGGRGSTDTQYF. CDR3 in DNA: TGTGCCAGCAGCTCGGGTGGCCGGGGGAGCACAGATACGCAGTATTTT.